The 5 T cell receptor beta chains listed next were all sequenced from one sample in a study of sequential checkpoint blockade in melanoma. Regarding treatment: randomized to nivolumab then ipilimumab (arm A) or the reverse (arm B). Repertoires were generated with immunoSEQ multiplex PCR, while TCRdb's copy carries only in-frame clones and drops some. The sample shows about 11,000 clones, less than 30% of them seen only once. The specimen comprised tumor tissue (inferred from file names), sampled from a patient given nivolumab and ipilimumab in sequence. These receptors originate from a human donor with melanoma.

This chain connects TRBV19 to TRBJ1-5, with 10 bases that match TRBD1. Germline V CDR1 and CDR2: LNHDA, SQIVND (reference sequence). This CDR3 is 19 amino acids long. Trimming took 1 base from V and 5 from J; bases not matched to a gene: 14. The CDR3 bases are TGTGCCAGTAGTATAGGGCGTTCGTGGGACAGGGGCGGGCATCAGCCCCAGCATTTT. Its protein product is CASSIGRSWDRGGHQPQHF.

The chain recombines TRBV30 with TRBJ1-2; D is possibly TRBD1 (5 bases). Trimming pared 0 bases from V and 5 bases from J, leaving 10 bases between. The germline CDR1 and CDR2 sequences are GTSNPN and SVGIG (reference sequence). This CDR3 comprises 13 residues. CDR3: CAWSVNSGYGYTF. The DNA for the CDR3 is TGTGCCTGGAGTGTAAACTCAGGGTATGGCTACACCTTC. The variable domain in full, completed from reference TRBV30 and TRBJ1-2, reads SQTIHQWPATLVQPVGSPLSLECTVEGTSNPNLYWYRQAAGRGLQLLFYSVGIGQISSEVPQNLSASRPQDRQFILSSKKLLLSDSGFYLCAWSVNSGYGYTFGSGTRLTVV.

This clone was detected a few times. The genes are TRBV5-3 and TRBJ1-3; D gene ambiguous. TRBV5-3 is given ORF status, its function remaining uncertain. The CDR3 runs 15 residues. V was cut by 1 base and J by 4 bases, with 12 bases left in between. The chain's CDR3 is CARSLIYRPGNTIYF. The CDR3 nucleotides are TGTGCCAGAAGCTTGATATACCGGCCCGGAAACACCATATATTTT.

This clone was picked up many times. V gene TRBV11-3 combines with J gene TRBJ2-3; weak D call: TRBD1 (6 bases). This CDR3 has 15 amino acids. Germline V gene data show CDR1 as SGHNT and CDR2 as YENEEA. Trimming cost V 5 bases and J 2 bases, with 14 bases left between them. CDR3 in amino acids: CASSAGSGVTDTQYF. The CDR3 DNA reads TGTGCCAGCAGCGCTGGGTCAGGGGTCACAGATACGCAGTATTTT.

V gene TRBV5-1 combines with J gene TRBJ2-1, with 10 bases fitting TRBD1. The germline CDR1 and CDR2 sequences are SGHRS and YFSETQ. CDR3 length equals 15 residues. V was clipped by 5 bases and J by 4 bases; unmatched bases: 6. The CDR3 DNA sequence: TGCGCCAGCAGTATAGGACAGGGGGGATACAATGAGCAGTTCTTC. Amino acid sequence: CASSIGQGGYNEQFF.